This T cell receptor (beta chain) was captured in a study of blood T cells in healthy people across ages. General study points: Nothing was known about donor CMV status, and this possibly confounded expanded clonotype changes.

A second PCR of roughly 7 to 11 cycles used a sample-barcoded 5' primer and a J-beta primer mix. TCRdb processed the 5' RACE reads anew with MiXCR; each CDR3 protein has one entry. The table lists more than 1,000,000 distinct CDR3 sequences, 20% to 25% of them singletons. This clonotype was seen only a few times. Its antigen is unknown. The CDR3 contains 14 residues. CDR1 is SNHLY and CDR2 is FYNNEI in the germline V gene. V lost 6 bases to trimming and J lost 7 bases; unmatched junction nucleotides: 8. Separately, the same data were catalogued under a study of T cells of mothers and their children. That work states: A few healthy Caucasian mothers and their six children were the donors.

The sequence was collected from a girl aged 2-10 years in good health. The V call is TRBV2, the J call TRBJ2-1; 8 nucleotides agree with TRBD2. The sample consisted of blood. The CDR3 DNA sequence: TGTGCCAGCAGGCAGCGGGAGAAGGGGAATGAGCAGTTCTTC. It specifies CASRQREKGNEQFF.